Below, one T cell receptor (beta chain) is given with its context. This sample was taken from a study of PD-1 and CTLA-4 blockade in melanoma. This CDR3 comprises 13 residues. Germline CDR1 and CDR2: SGHRS and YFSETQ. V was pared by 0 bases and J by 7 bases, with 3 bases of the junction left unmatched. Repertoires were generated with immunoSEQ multiplex PCR, while TCRdb's copy carries only in-frame clones and drops some. The table lists some 29,000 clones, about 89% of them singletons. The chain joins TRBV5-1 to TRBJ1-2; 7 nucleotides agree with TRBD1. The sequence was collected from a human donor with melanoma. This sample comprised CD8+ T cells from peripheral blood, obtained before anti-PD-1 treatment. CDR3 DNA sequence: TGCGCCAGCAGCTTGGAGGGGGCAGGTGGCTACACCTTC. Translating it yields CASSLEGAGGYTF.